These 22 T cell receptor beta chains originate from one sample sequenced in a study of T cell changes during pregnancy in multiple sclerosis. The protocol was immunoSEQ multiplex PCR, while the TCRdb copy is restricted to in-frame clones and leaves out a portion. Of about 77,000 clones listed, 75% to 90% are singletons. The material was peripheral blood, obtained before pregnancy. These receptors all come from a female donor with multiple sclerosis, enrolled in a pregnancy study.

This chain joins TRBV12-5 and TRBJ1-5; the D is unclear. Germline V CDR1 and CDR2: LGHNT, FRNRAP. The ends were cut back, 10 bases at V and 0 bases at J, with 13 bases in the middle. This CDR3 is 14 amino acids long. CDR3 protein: CATKNSYSNQPQHF. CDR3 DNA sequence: TGTGCTACCAAGAACAGTTATAGCAATCAGCCCCAGCATTTT.

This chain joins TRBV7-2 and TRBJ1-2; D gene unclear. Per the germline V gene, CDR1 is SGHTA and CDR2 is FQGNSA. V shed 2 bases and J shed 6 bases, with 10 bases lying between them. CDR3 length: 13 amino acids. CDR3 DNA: TGTGCCAGCAGCTTATGGGGAGGCCATGGCTACACCTTC. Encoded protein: CASSLWGGHGYTF.

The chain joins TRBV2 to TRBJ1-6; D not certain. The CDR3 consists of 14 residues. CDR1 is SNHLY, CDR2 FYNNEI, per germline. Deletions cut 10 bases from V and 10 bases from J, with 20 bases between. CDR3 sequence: CATNVGTEGSPLHF. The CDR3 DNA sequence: TGTGCCACCAACGTAGGAACAGAGGGATCACCCCTCCACTTT.

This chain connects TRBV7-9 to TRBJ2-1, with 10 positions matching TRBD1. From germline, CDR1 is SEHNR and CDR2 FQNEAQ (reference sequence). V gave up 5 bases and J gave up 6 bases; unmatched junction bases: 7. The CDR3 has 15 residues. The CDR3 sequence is CASSPGQGEGNEQFF. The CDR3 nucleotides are TGTGCCAGCAGCCCCGGACAGGGGGAAGGCAATGAGCAGTTCTTC.

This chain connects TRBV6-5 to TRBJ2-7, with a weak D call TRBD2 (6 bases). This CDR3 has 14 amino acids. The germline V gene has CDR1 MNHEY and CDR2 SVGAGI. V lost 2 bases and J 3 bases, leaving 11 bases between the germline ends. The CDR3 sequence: CASSYNRGGYEQYF. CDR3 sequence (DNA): TGTGCCAGCAGTTACAATCGGGGAGGCTACGAGCAGTACTTC.

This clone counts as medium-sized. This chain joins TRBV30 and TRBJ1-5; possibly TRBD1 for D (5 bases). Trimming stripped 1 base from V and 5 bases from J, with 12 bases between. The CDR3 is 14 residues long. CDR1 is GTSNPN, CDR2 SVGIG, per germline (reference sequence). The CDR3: CAWSGGTLHQPQHF. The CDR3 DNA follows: TGTGCCTGGAGTGGCGGGACCCTACATCAGCCCCAGCATTTT.

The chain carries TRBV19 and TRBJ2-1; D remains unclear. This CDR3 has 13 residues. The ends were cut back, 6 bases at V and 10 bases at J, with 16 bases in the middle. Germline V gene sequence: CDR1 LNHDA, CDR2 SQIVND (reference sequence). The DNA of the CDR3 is TGTGCCAGTAGGAGATCCCCCTTAGAAGAGCAGTTCTTC. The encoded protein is CASRRSPLEEQFF.

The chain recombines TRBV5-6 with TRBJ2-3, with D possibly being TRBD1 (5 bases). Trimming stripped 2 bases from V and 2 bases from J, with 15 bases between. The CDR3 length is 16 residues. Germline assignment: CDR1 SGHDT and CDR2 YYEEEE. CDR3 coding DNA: TGTGCCAGCAGCTTTGACAGATATTCGTACACAGATACGCAGTATTTT. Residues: CASSFDRYSYTDTQYF.

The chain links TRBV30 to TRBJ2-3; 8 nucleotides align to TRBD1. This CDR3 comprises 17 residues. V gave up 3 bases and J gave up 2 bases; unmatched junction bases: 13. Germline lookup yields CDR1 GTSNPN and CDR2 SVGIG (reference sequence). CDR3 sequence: CAWSHPVRTGITDTQYF. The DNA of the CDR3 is TGTGCCTGGAGCCACCCAGTGCGGACAGGGATCACAGATACGCAGTATTTT.

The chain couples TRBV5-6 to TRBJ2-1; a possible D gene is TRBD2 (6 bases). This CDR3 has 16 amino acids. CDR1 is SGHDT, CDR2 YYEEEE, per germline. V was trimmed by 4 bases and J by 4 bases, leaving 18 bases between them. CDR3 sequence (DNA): TGTGCCAGCAGCGCCGGGACTCCCTCGGGATACAATGAGCAGTTCTTC. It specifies CASSAGTPSGYNEQFF.

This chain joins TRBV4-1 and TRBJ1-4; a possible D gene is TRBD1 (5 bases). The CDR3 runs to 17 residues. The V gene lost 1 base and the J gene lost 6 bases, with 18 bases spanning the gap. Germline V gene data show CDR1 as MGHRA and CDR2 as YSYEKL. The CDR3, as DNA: TGCGCCAGCAGCCAAGCACGCTATTCCAGGGAGGATGAAAAACTGTTTTTT. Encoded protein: CASSQARYSREDEKLFF.

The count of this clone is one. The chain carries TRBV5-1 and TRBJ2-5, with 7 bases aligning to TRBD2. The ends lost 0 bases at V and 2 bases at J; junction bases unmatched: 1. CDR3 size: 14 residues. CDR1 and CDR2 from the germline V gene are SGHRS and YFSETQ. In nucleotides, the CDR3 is TGCGCCAGCAGCTTGGGGGGAGGGCAAGAGACCCAGTACTTC. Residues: CASSLGGGQETQYF.

This chain's CDR3 is CATWRGGGETQYF. DNA for the CDR3: TGTGCCACTTGGAGGGGGGGAGGGGAGACCCAGTACTTC. The chain employs TRBV10-3 and TRBJ2-5, with TRBD2 as a possible D gene (7 bases). Germline loops: CDR1 ENHRY, CDR2 SYGVKD. V lost 10 bases and J 5 bases, leaving 17 bases between the germline ends. This CDR3 is 13 amino acids long.

DNA for the CDR3: TGTGCCAGCAGTGATAGTTTACAGCACCAAGAGACCCAGTACTTC. It specifies CASSDSLQHQETQYF. The rearrangement uses TRBV25-1 and TRBJ2-5; no definite D call. The length of the CDR3 is 15 residues. V lost 3 bases to trimming and J lost 0 bases, with 11 bases between them. Germline CDR1 MGHDK, CDR2 SYGVNS. The complete variable domain, with remaining parts taken from reference TRBV25-1 and TRBJ2-5, reads EADIYQTPRYLVIGTGKKITLECSQTMGHDKMYWYQQDPGMELHLIHYSYGVNSTEKGDLSSESTVSRIRTEHFPLTLESARPSHTSQYLCASSDSLQHQETQYFGPGTRLLVL.

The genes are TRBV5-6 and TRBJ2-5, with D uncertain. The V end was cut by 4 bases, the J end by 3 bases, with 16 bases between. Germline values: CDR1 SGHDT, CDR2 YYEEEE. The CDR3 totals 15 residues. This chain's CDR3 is CASSTVAVAEETQYF. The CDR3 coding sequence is TGTGCCAGCAGCACCGTGGCAGTCGCCGAAGAGACCCAGTACTTC.

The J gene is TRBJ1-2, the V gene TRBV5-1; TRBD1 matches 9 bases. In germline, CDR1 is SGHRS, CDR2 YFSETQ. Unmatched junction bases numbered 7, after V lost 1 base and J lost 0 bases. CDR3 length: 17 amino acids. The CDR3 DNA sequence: TGCGCCAGCAGCTTGATGGGACAGGGTATAGCTAACTATGGCTACACCTTC. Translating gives CASSLMGQGIANYGYTF.

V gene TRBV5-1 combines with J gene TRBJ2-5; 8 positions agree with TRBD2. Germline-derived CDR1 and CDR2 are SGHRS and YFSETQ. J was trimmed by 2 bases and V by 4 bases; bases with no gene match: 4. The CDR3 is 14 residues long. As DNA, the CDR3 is TGCGCCAGCAGCGCGGCGGGGGGACAAGAGACCCAGTACTTC. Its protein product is CASSAAGGQETQYF.

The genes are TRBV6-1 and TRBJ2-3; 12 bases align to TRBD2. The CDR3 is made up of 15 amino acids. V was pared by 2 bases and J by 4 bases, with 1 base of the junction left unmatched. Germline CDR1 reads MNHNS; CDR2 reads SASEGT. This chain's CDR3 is CASSELAGGADTQYF. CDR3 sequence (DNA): TGTGCCAGCAGTGAACTAGCGGGAGGGGCAGATACGCAGTATTTT.

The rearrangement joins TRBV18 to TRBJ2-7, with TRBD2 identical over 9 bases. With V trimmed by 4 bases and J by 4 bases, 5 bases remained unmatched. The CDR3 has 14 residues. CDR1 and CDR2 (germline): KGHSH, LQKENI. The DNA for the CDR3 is TGTGCCAGCTCACGGGTAGCGGGGGAGTACGAGCAGTACTTC. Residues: CASSRVAGEYEQYF.

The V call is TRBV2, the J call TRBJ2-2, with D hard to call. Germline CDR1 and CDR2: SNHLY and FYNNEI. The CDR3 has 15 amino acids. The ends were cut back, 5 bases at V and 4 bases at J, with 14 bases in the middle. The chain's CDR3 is CASSPFALRTGELFF. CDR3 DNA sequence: TGTGCCAGCAGTCCTTTCGCTCTGCGCACCGGGGAGCTGTTTTTT.

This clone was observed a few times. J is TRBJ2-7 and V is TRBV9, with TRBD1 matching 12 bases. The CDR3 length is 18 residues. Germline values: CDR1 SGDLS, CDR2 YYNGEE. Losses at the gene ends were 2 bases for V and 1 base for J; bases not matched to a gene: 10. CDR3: CASSVLPRDRGLSYEQYF. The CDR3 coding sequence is TGTGCCAGCAGCGTTCTTCCGAGGGACAGGGGGCTATCCTACGAGCAGTACTTC.

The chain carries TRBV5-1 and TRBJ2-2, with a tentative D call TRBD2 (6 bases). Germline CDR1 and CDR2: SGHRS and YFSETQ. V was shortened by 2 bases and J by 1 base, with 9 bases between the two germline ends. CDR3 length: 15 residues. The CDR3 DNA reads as TGCGCCAGCAGCTTTAGCGGACTGAACACCGGGGAGCTGTTTTTT. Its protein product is CASSFSGLNTGELFF.